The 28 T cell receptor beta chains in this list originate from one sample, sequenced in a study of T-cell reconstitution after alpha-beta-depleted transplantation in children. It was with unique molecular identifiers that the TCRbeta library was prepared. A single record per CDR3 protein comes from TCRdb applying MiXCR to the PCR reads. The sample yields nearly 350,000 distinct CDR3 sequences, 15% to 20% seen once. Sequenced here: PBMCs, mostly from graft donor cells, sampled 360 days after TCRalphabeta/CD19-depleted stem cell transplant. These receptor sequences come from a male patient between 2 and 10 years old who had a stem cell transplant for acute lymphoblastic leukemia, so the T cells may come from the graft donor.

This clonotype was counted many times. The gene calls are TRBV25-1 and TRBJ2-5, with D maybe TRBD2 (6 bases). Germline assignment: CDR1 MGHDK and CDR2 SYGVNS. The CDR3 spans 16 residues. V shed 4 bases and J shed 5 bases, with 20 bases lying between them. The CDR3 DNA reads TGTGCCAGCAGTGGTCTTCTATCGGGAGTTCAGGAGACCCAGTACTTC. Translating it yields CASSGLLSGVQETQYF. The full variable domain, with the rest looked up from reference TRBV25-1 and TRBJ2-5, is EADIYQTPRYLVIGTGKKITLECSQTMGHDKMYWYQQDPGMELHLIHYSYGVNSTEKGDLSSESTVSRIRTEHFPLTLESARPSHTSQYLCASSGLLSGVQETQYFGPGTRLLVL.

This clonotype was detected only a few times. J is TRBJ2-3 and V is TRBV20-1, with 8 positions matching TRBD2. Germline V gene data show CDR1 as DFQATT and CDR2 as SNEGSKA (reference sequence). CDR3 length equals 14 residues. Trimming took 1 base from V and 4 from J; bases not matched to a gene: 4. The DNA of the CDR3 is TGCAGTGCTAGAGTCAGCGGGAGTGCAGATACGCAGTATTTT. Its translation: CSARVSGSADTQYF.

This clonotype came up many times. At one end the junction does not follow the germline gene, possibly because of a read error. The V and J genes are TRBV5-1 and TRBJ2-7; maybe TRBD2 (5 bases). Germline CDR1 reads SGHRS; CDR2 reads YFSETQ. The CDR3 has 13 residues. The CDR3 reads CASSLGSSYEQYF. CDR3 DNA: TGTGCCAGCAGTTTAGGGAGCTCCTACGAGCAGTACTTC. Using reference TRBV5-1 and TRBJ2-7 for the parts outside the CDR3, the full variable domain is KAGVTQTPRYLIKTRGQQVTLSCSPISGHRSVSWYQQTPGQGLQFLFEYFSETQRNKGNFPGRFSGRQFSNSRSEMNVSTLELGDSALYLCASSLGSSYEQYFGPGTRLTVT.

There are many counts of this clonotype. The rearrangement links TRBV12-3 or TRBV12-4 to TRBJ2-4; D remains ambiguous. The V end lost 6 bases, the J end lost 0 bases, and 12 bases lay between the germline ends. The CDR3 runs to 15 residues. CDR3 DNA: TGTGCCAGCAGAACTGACCCTCGAGCCAAAAACATTCAGTACTTC. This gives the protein CASRTDPRAKNIQYF.

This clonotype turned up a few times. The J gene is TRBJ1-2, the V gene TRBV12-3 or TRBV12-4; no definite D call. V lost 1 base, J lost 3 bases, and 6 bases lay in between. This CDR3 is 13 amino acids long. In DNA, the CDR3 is TGTGCCAGCAGTTTAGAAGAGGACTATGGCTACACCTTC. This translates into CASSLEEDYGYTF.

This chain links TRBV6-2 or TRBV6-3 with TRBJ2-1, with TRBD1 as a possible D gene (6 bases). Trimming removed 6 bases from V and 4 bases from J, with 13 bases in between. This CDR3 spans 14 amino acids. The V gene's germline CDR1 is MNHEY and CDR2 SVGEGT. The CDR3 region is CASSSGTPYNEQFF. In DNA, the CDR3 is TGTGCCAGCAGCTCCGGGACACCGTACAATGAGCAGTTCTTC.

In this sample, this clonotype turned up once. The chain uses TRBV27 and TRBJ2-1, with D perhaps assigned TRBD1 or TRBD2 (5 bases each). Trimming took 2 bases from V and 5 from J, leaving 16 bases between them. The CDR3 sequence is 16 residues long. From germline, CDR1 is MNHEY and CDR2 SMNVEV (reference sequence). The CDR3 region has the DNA TGTGCCAGCAGTTTAAGGTTTCTGATGGGGGACAATGAGCAGTTCTTC. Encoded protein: CASSLRFLMGDNEQFF.

The CDR3 bases are TGTGCCAGCAGTTTAAGGACGTATTCCTACAATGAGCAGTTCTTC. Its translation: CASSLRTYSYNEQFF. The chain couples TRBV28 to TRBJ2-1; D gene uncertain. The CDR3 extends over 15 amino acids. Germline values: CDR1 MDHEN, CDR2 SYDVKM. Trimming took off 2 bases at V and 1 base at J, with 9 bases between the two ends.

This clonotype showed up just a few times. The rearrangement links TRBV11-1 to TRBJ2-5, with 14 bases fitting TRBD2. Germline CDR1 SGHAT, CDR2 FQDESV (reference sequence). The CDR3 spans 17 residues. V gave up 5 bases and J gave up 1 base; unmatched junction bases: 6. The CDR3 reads CASSKGTSGRVQETQYF. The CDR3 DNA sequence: TGTGCCAGCAGCAAGGGGACTAGCGGGAGAGTCCAAGAGACCCAGTACTTC.

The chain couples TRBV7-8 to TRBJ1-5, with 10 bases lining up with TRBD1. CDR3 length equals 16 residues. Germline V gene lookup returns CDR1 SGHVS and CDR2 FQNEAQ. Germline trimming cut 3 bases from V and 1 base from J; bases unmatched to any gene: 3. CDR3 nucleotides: TGTGCCAGCAGCTTGTGGACAGGGGGGAGCAATCAGCCCCAGCATTTT. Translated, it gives CASSLWTGGSNQPQHF.

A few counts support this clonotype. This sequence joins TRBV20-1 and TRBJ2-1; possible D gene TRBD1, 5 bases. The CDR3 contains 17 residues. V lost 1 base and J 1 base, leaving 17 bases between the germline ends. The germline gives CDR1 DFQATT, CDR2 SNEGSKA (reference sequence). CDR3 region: CSARVSLRASSYNEQFF. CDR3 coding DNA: TGCAGTGCTAGAGTGAGCCTCAGGGCTAGTTCCTACAATGAGCAGTTCTTC.

The CDR3 DNA sequence: TGCGCCAGCAGCCGAATAGGACTAGCGGGAGCCGAGCAGTACTTC. Protein: CASSRIGLAGAEQYF. J is TRBJ2-7 and V is TRBV4-1, with 13 bases lining up with TRBD2. V dropped 4 bases and J dropped 6; count of bases not matched to a gene: 6. The CDR3 runs 15 residues. Germline CDR1 MGHRA, CDR2 YSYEKL.

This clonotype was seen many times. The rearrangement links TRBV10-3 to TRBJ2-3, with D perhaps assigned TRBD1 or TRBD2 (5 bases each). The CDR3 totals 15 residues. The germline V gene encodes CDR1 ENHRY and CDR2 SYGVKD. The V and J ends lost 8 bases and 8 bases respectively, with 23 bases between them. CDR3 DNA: TGTGCCATCGGGCCCGGGGCAGGCACCCTCAGTACGCAGTATTTT. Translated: CAIGPGAGTLSTQYF.

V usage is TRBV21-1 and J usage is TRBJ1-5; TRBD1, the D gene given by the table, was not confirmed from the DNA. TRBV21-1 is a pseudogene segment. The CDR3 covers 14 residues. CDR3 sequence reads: CASRRGNRIQPQHF. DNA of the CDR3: TGTGCCAGCAGAAGGGGGAACAGGATTCAGCCCCAGCATTTT.

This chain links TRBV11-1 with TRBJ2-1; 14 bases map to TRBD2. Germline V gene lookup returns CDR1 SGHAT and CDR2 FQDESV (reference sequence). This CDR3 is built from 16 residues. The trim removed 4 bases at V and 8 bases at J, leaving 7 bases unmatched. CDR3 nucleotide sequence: TGTGCCAGCAGCTCCCCCGGGACTAGCGGGAGATATGAGCAGTTCTTC. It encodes CASSSPGTSGRYEQFF.

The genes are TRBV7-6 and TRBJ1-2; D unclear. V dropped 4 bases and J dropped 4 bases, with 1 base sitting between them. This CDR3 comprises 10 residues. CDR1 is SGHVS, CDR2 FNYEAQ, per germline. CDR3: CASSCYGYTF. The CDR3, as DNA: TGTGCCAGCAGCTGCTATGGCTACACCTTC.

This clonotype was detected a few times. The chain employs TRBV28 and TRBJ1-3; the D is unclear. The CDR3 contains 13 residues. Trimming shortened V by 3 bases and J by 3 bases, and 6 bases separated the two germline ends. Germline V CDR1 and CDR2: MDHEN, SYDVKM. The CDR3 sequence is CASSLNVGNTIYF. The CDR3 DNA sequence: TGTGCCAGCAGTTTGAACGTTGGAAACACCATATATTTT.

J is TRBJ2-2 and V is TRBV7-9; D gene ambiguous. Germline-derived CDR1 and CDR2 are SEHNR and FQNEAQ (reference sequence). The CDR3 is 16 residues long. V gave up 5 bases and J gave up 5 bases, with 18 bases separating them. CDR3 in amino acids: CASSPSELPFTGELFF. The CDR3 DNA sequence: TGTGCCAGCAGCCCCAGTGAGCTACCTTTTACCGGGGAGCTGTTTTTT.

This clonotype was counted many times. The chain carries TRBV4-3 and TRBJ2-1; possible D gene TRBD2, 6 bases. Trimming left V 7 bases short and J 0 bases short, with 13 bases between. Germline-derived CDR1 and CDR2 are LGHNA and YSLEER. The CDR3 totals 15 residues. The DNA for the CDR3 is TGCGCCAGCAAGGTAGCGGTAAGCTCCTACAATGAGCAGTTCTTC. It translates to CASKVAVSSYNEQFF.

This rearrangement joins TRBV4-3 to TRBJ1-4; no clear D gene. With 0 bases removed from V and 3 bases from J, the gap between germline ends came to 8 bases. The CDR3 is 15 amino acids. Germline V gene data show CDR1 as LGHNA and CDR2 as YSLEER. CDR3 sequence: CASSQDSASNEKLFF. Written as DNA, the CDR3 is TGCGCCAGCAGCCAAGATTCGGCGTCTAATGAAAAACTGTTTTTT.

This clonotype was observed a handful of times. In DNA form, the CDR3 reads TGCGCCAGCACCCAGGGGCTAGAGCGCTACGAGCAGTACTTC. It is translated as CASTQGLERYEQYF. The chain links TRBV4-1 to TRBJ2-7, with D perhaps matching TRBD1 (6 bases). Germline CDR1 is MGHRA and CDR2 is YSYEKL. This CDR3 spans 14 amino acids. V was trimmed by 7 bases and J by 3 bases, leaving 16 bases between them.

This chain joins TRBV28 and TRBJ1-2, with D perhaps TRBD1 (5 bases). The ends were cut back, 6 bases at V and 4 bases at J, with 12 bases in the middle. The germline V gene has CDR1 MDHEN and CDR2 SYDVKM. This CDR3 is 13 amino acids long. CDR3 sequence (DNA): TGTGCCAGCAGCCCGGGGCCCCCCTATGGCTACACCTTC. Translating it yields CASSPGPPYGYTF.

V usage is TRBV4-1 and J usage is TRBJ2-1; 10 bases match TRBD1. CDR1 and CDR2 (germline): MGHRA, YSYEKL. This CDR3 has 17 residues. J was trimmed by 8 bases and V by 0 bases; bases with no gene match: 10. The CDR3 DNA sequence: TGCGCCAGCAGCCAAGATCTCGGGACAGGGGCTTACGATGAGCAGTTCTTC. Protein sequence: CASSQDLGTGAYDEQFF.

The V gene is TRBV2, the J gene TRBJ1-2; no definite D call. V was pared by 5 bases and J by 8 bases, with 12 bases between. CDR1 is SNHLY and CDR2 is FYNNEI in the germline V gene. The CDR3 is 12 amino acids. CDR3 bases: TGTGCCAGCAGTCCTACCTTGGGGGGCTACACCTTC. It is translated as CASSPTLGGYTF.

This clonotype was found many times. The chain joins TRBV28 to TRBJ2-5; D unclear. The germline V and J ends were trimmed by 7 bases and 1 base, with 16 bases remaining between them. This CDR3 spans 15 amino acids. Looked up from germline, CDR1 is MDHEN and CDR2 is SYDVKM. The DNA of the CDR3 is TGTGCCAGCACCAAAGGTCGGCGGATCCAAGAGACCCAGTACTTC. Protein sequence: CASTKGRRIQETQYF.

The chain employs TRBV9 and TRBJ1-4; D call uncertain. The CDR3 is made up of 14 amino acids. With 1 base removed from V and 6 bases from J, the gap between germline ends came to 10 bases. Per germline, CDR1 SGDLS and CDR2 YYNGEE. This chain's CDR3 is CASSVSGRDEKLFF. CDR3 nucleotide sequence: TGTGCCAGCAGCGTATCCGGGAGAGATGAAAAACTGTTTTTT.

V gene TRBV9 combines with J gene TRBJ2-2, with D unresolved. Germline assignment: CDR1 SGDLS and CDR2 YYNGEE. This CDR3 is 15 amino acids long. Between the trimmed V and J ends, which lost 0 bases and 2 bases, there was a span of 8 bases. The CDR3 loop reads CASSVGSTNTGELFF. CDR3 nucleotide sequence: TGTGCCAGCAGCGTAGGGAGCACTAACACCGGGGAGCTGTTTTTT. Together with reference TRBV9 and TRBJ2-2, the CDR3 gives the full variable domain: DSGVTQTPKHLITATGQRVTLRCSPRSGDLSVYWYQQSLDQGLQFLIQYYNGEERAKGNILERFSAQQFPDLHSELNLSSLELGDSALYFCASSVGSTNTGELFFGEGSRLTVL.

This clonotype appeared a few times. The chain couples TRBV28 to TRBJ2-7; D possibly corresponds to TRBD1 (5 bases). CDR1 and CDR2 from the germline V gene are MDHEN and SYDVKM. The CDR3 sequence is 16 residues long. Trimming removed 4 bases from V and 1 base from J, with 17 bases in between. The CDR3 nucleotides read TGTGCCAGCAGTTCCCGGACAAACCGGCGTTCCTACGAGCAGTACTTC. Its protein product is CASSSRTNRRSYEQYF.